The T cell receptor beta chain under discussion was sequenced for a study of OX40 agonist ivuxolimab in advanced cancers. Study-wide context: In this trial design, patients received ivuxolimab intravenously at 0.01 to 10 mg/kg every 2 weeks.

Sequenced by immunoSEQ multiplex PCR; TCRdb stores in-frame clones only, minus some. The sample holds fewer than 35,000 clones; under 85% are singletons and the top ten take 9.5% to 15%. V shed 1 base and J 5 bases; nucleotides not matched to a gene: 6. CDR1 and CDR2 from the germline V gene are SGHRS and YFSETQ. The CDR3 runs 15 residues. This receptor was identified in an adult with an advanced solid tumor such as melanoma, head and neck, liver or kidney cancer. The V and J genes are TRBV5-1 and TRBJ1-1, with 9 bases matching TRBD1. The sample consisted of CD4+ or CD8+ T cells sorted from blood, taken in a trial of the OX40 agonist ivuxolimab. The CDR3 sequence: CASSLTGGEKTEAFF. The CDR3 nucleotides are TGCGCCAGCAGCTTGACAGGGGGCGAAAAGACTGAAGCTTTCTTT.